This TCR beta chain came from a study of response to subunit inactivated influenza vaccine. Overall study results and limits: Authors proposed each seasonal influenza vaccination draws in few new T cells.

The germline CDR1 and CDR2 sequences are MGHRA and YSYEKL. The CDR3 covers 16 residues. The V segment lost 0 bases and the J segment 3 bases; nucleotides outside the gene matches: 7. MiXCR was run by TCRdb on the RT-PCR reads, yielding one entry per CDR3 protein. The sample includes roughly 550,000 distinct CDR3 sequences, roughly 23% of them seen just once. For this clonotype: Antigen specificity is unknown.

These data were also filed under a second study, of T cells expressing NK-cell markers. That work contributes: 5'RACE template switching with UMIs generated TCR beta cDNA. In sorted CD3+CD56+NKG2C+, CD3+CD56+NKG2C- and CD3+CD56-NKG2C+ T cells, TCR beta repertoires were obtained. The use of an anti-gamma-delta TCR antibody, which was added in several experiments, restricted sorting to T cells expressing alpha-beta TCR. The share of CD8+ T cells held by dominant NKG2C+ clonotypes was roughly 1.0-8% in more than 5 donors.

The specimen was CD4+ T cells sorted from PBMCs, collected roughly 12 days after vaccination. The TCR was taken from a man aged 45-65 years who received an inactivated influenza vaccine. This sequence joins TRBV4-1 and TRBJ2-7; TRBD1 aligns across 8 bases. This CDR3 is CASSQDQVGQGYEQYF. As DNA, the CDR3 is TGCGCCAGCAGCCAAGATCAGGTAGGACAGGGCTACGAGCAGTACTTC.